These T cell receptor beta chains were read from a single sample in a study of post-analysis software for immune sequencing data. TCRdb used MiXCR to reprocess the PCR reads, holding one entry per CDR3 protein. The sample has some 690,000 distinct CDR3 sequences; 25% to 30% are singletons. Input material: blood. These receptors all come from a girl between 10 and 17 years old with multiple sclerosis. Each CDR3 is given with its conserved first and last residue. Fields, in order: clone size, D gene, V gene, J gene, CDR3 DNA, CDR3 protein. A D gene is named only where the DNA matches it firmly. Clone size appears in some rows only: once, few, many, or a class for an expanded clone.

abundance: -
d_gene: TRBD2
v_gene: TRBV4-3
j_gene: TRBJ2-1
CDR3nt: TGCGCCAGCAGCCAAGAGGTTAGCGGGAGTCTGAACAATGAGCAGTTCTTC
CDR3aa: CASSQEVSGSLNNEQFF

abundance: -
d_gene: -
v_gene: TRBV4-1
j_gene: TRBJ1-1
CDR3nt: TGCGCCAGCGGAATACAGGGCCCGGTCACTGAAGCTTTCTTT
CDR3aa: CASGIQGPVTEAFF

abundance: -
d_gene: TRBD2
v_gene: TRBV20-1
j_gene: TRBJ2-5
CDR3nt: TGCAGTGCTAGAGACCTCCGAGGGACTAGCGGGAAAGAGACCCAGTACTTC
CDR3aa: CSARDLRGTSGKETQYF

abundance: few
d_gene: -
v_gene: TRBV7-2
j_gene: TRBJ1-2
CDR3nt: TGTGCCAGCAGCTCAGAGGTCGGTGTACGAAACTATGGCTACACCTTC
CDR3aa: CASSSEVGVRNYGYTF

abundance: -
d_gene: -
v_gene: TRBV27
j_gene: TRBJ2-3
CDR3nt: TGTGCCAGCAGCTACGGATTGGGTGGGAATACGCAGTATTTT
CDR3aa: CASSYGLGGNTQYF

abundance: few
d_gene: -
v_gene: TRBV7-2
j_gene: TRBJ1-6
CDR3nt: TGTGCCAGCAGCTTCTTAGGGGTAAATTCACCCCTCCACTTT
CDR3aa: CASSFLGVNSPLHF

abundance: -
d_gene: TRBD1
v_gene: TRBV7-8
j_gene: TRBJ2-1
CDR3nt: TGTGCCAGCAGCTTAGTGTGGGACAGACGCTACAATGAGCAGTTCTTC
CDR3aa: CASSLVWDRRYNEQFF

abundance: many
d_gene: -
v_gene: TRBV20-1
j_gene: TRBJ2-1
CDR3nt: TGCAGTGCTAGCGGGGGAGGAAATGAGCAGTTCTTC
CDR3aa: CSASGGGNEQFF

abundance: -
d_gene: TRBD2
v_gene: TRBV6-1
j_gene: TRBJ2-1
CDR3nt: TGTGCCAGCAGTGATGAGTTAGCGGGAGTACGAGAGACCCAGTTCTTC
CDR3aa: CASSDELAGVRETQFF

abundance: once
d_gene: -
v_gene: TRBV20-1
j_gene: TRBJ1-1
CDR3nt: TGCAGTGCCCTCCGGACACGTGAAGCTTTCTTT
CDR3aa: CSALRTREAFF

abundance: few
d_gene: TRBD2
v_gene: TRBV7-2
j_gene: TRBJ2-1
CDR3nt: TGTGCCAGCAGCAGCAGGACTAGCGGGAGACCCAATGAGCAGTTCTTC
CDR3aa: CASSSRTSGRPNEQFF

abundance: -
d_gene: -
v_gene: TRBV19
j_gene: TRBJ1-1
CDR3nt: TGTGCCAGTATCGGGACACCCACCGCGGACACTGAAGCTTTCTTT
CDR3aa: CASIGTPTADTEAFF

abundance: many
d_gene: -
v_gene: TRBV7-2
j_gene: TRBJ2-5
CDR3nt: TGTGCCAGCAGCTTAGTGGCGAGGGAGACCCAGTACTTC
CDR3aa: CASSLVARETQYF

abundance: -
d_gene: -
v_gene: TRBV4-3
j_gene: TRBJ1-5
CDR3nt: TGCGCCAGCAGCCACGACAGTTATCAGCCCCAGCATTTT
CDR3aa: CASSHDSYQPQHF

abundance: few
d_gene: -
v_gene: TRBV5-1
j_gene: TRBJ2-7
CDR3nt: TGCGCCAGCAGCTTGGTTGCGCAGGGCGGCTACGAGCAGTACTTC
CDR3aa: CASSLVAQGGYEQYF

abundance: few
d_gene: TRBD1
v_gene: TRBV5-1
j_gene: TRBJ2-7
CDR3nt: TGCGCCAGCAGCCTGGGGACAGGGGGCGTCGTTAGGTCCTACGAGCAGTACTTC
CDR3aa: CASSLGTGGVVRSYEQYF

abundance: -
d_gene: -
v_gene: TRBV20-1
j_gene: TRBJ2-7
CDR3nt: TGCAGTGCTCTCATTGGGAGCTCCTACGAGCAGTACTTC
CDR3aa: CSALIGSSYEQYF

abundance: once
d_gene: -
v_gene: TRBV5-1
j_gene: TRBJ2-7
CDR3nt: TGCGCCAGCAGCTCTGCACTCCATAGCGATTCCTACGAGCAGTACTTC
CDR3aa: CASSSALHSDSYEQYF

abundance: -
d_gene: -
v_gene: TRBV10-1
j_gene: TRBJ2-7
CDR3nt: TGCGCCAGCAGCCCCGGGAATTTCTACGAGCAGTACTTC
CDR3aa: CASSPGNFYEQYF

abundance: few
d_gene: TRBD1
v_gene: TRBV3-1
j_gene: TRBJ2-5
CDR3nt: TGTGCCAGCAGCCAAGCGGGACAGCTACAAGAGACCCAGTACTTC
CDR3aa: CASSQAGQLQETQYF

abundance: -
d_gene: -
v_gene: TRBV4-3
j_gene: TRBJ2-7
CDR3nt: TGCGCCAGCAGCCAAGATGGGGGTGCCTCCCCCTACGAGCAGTACTTC
CDR3aa: CASSQDGGASPYEQYF

abundance: few
d_gene: -
v_gene: TRBV20-1
j_gene: TRBJ2-7
CDR3nt: TGCAGTGCTAGAGATTACCAGGACAGCTCCTACGAGCAGTACTTC
CDR3aa: CSARDYQDSSYEQYF